The next 5 T cell receptor beta chains were all read from a single sample in a study of T cell changes during pregnancy in multiple sclerosis. Profiled with immunoSEQ multiplex PCR; TCRdb holds only in-frame clones, not every one. Among approximately 59,000 clones listed, around 93% were seen once. The sequencing here drew on CD4+ T cells from peripheral blood mononuclear cells, taken before pregnancy. These receptors were obtained from a female donor with multiple sclerosis, enrolled in a pregnancy study.

The chain recombines TRBV20-1 with TRBJ2-1; maybe TRBD2 (5 bases). The CDR3 has 10 amino acids. Germline CDR1 is DFQATT and CDR2 is SNEGSKA (reference sequence). Trimming removed 3 bases from V and 12 bases from J, with 9 bases in between. The CDR3 loop reads CSASAGRQFF. CDR3 coding DNA: TGCAGTGCTAGTGCTGGGAGGCAGTTCTTC.

The J gene is TRBJ1-1, the V gene TRBV5-1, with D perhaps matching TRBD1 (5 bases). With 6 bases removed from V and 3 bases from J, the gap between germline ends came to 9 bases. The germline gives CDR1 SGHRS, CDR2 YFSETQ. The CDR3 is 12 amino acids. CDR3 protein: CASTTGYTEAFF. The DNA for the CDR3 is TGCGCCAGCACCACAGGTTACACTGAAGCTTTCTTT.

The V call is TRBV7-6, the J call TRBJ2-5; D might be TRBD2 (6 bases). The CDR3 sequence is 14 residues long. V lost 2 bases and J lost 0, with 7 bases in between. Germline-derived CDR1 and CDR2 are SGHVS and FNYEAQ. In DNA form, the CDR3 reads TGTGCCAGCAGCTTACTAGCGTACCAAGAGACCCAGTACTTC. This translates into CASSLLAYQETQYF.

This clone was detected once. The genes are TRBV10-3 and TRBJ2-4; 13 bases agree with TRBD2. This CDR3 has 20 residues. The germline V gene has CDR1 ENHRY and CDR2 SYGVKD. V lost 3 bases, J lost 1 base, and 12 bases stayed unmatched. The CDR3 bases are TGTGCCATCAGTGACGGAGGGACTAGCGGGACGGACGTGGCCAAAAACATTCAGTACTTC. Translating gives CAISDGGTSGTDVAKNIQYF.

CDR3 amino acids: CASSVEGDQPQHF. The CDR3 nucleotides are TGTGCCAGCAGTGTGGAGGGAGATCAGCCCCAGCATTTT. The chain joins TRBV6-1 to TRBJ1-5; D ambiguous. Germline CDR1 is MNHNS and CDR2 is SASEGT. Trimming stripped 4 bases from V and 5 bases from J, with 9 bases between. The CDR3 runs 13 residues.